These T cell receptor beta chains were read from a single sample in a study of blood T cell repertoires in COVID-19. Assay: immunoSEQ multiplex PCR; the TCRdb copy retains only in-frame clones and omits some. The data hold fewer than 350,000 clones, with about 85% observed a single time. The sequencing input was PBMCs or T cells enriched from blood (not recorded which). Every receptor here comes from a woman aged 25 to 39 who had been exposed to COVID-19. Both conserved end residues are part of each CDR3. A D gene is named only where the DNA matches it firmly. Rows may omit the clone size; those that give it use once, few, many or a size class.

clone_size	d_call	v_call	j_call	cdr3_aa	cdr3_nt
.	.	TRBV21-1	TRBJ1-6	CASSSPGQGASPLHF	TGTGCCAGCAGCTCGCCTGGACAGGGGGCTTCACCCCTCCACTTT
.	TRBD2	TRBV7-2	TRBJ2-1	CASSHTGGSSYNEQFF	TGTGCCAGCAGCCACACCGGGGGGAGCTCCTACAATGAGCAGTTCTTC
.	.	TRBV4-3	TRBJ1-3	CASSQEVQQKNTIYF	TGCGCCAGCAGCCAAGAGGTACAGCAGAAAAACACCATATATTTT
once	.	TRBV7-9	TRBJ1-4	CASSLQGFNEKLFF	TGTGCCAGCAGCCTCCAGGGTTTTAATGAAAAACTGTTTTTT
.	TRBD2	TRBV19	TRBJ2-3	CVSGNADTQYF	TGTGTCAGCGGGAACGCAGATACGCAGTATTTT
.	.	TRBV2	TRBJ1-4	CASRRQDPSEKLFF	TGTGCCAGCAGACGACAGGATCCCAGTGAAAAACTGTTTTTT
.	TRBD2	TRBV7-9	TRBJ2-1	CASSLVALAGNIYNEQFF	TGTGCCAGCAGCTTAGTAGCCCTAGCGGGAAATATCTACAATGAGCAGTTCTTC
.	.	TRBV20-1	TRBJ2-1	CSATDYNEQFF	TGCAGTGCAACAGACTACAATGAGCAGTTCTTC
.	TRBD1	TRBV23-1	TRBJ2-7	CASSQSWDSHVEQYF	TGCGCCAGCAGTCAATCTTGGGACAGCCACGTCGAGCAGTACTTC
.	.	TRBV28	TRBJ1-4	CASSKDREKLFF	TGTGCCAGCAGTAAGGACAGAGAAAAACTGTTTTTT
.	TRBD2	TRBV2	TRBJ2-7	CASSSERGNSYEQYF	TGTGCCAGCAGTTCGGAGCGGGGGAACTCCTACGAGCAGTACTTC
.	.	TRBV12-3/TRBV12-4	TRBJ2-1	CASSSYNEQFF	TGTGCCAGCAGTTCGTACAATGAGCAGTTCTTC
once	.	TRBV11-2	TRBJ1-6	CASSLGQSYNSPLHF	TGTGCCAGCAGCTTAGGACAGTCCTATAATTCACCCCTCCACTTT
.	TRBD1	TRBV14	TRBJ1-3	CASSHWTGVSSGNTIYF	TGTGCCAGCAGCCACTGGACAGGGGTGAGCTCTGGAAACACCATATATTTT
.	TRBD1	TRBV28	TRBJ2-7	CASSWGGTGVYEQYF	TGTGCCAGCAGTTGGGGGGGGACAGGGGTCTACGAGCAGTACTTC
.	TRBD2	TRBV2	TRBJ2-1	CASSERLGAGSYNEQFF	TGTGCCAGCAGTGAAAGATTGGGAGCGGGGTCCTACAATGAGCAGTTCTTC
.	.	TRBV30	TRBJ1-2	CAWTRAGTNYGYTF	TGTGCCTGGACCAGAGCCGGGACAAACTATGGCTACACCTTC
.	TRBD1	TRBV6-6	TRBJ1-5	CASSYSTTGRNQPQHF	TGTGCCAGCAGTTACTCAACGACAGGGAGGAATCAGCCCCAGCATTTT
.	TRBD1	TRBV28	TRBJ1-2	CASRAGGAGYGYTF	TGTGCCAGCAGGGCAGGGGGCGCAGGCTATGGCTACACCTTC
.	TRBD2	TRBV4-3	TRBJ2-5	CASSQLTSGGQNF	TGCGCCAGCAGCCAACTGACTAGCGGGGGGCAAAACTTC
once	.	TRBV7-9	TRBJ2-4	CASSLAEGSTQNIQYF	TGTGCCAGCAGCTTAGCCGAGGGCTCAACACAAAACATTCAGTACTTC
once	.	TRBV11-2	TRBJ2-5	CASSPFGGPGETQYF	TGTGCCAGCAGCCCGTTCGGGGGGCCCGGGGAGACCCAGTACTTC
.	.	TRBV7-2	TRBJ1-6	CASSLRQVRNSPLHF	TGTGCCAGCAGCTTACGACAGGTCCGTAATTCACCCCTCCACTTT
many	TRBD2	TRBV19	TRBJ2-2	CASSRRGSGDVNTGELFF	TGTGCCAGTAGTCGCCGGGGTAGCGGGGATGTGAACACCGGGGAGCTGTTTTTT
.	.	TRBV19	TRBJ1-5	CASSIVDRGDQPQHF	TGTGCCAGTAGTATAGTGGACAGAGGGGATCAGCCCCAGCATTTT
once	.	TRBV6-1	TRBJ1-5	CASSEEAGMNQPQHF	TGTGCCAGCAGTGAAGAGGCAGGGATGAATCAGCCCCAGCATTTT
once	.	TRBV5-1	TRBJ1-1	CASSVGGGLRRTEAFF	TGCGCCAGCAGCGTGGGGGGAGGCCTTAGGAGAACTGAAGCTTTCTTT
.	TRBD2	TRBV7-2	TRBJ2-1	CASSLETGGPVQQFF	TGTGCCAGCAGCTTAGAGACGGGGGGGCCGGTACAGCAGTTCTTC
.	TRBD1	TRBV6-2/TRBV6-3	TRBJ1-6	CASSYRTTGSGSPLHF	TGTGCCAGCAGTTACCGCACGACAGGGTCGGGTTCACCCCTCCACTTT
.	.	TRBV6-1	TRBJ2-2	CASSESRNLNTGELFF	TGTGCCAGCAGTGAATCTAGGAACTTGAACACCGGGGAGCTGTTTTTT
once	TRBD1	TRBV28	TRBJ1-3	CASSSFMLTGTGMGTIYF	TGTGCCAGCAGTTCATTCATGTTGACCGGGACAGGGATGGGCACCATATATTTT
.	TRBD1	TRBV5-6	TRBJ1-2	CASSLKGQGLYYGYTF	TGTGCCAGCAGCTTGAAAGGACAGGGTCTATACTATGGCTACACCTTC
once	TRBD1	TRBV24-1	TRBJ2-1	CATDSGQGYNEQFF	TGTGCCACCGACTCGGGACAGGGTTACAATGAGCAGTTCTTC